This T cell receptor beta chain was identified in a study of siplizumab effects on memory and regulatory T cells. General study points: Unstimulated subsets captured only a minor fraction of alloreactive clones. Researchers did not confirm the suppressive function of proliferating Tregs from siplizumab cultures.

Concerning this clone itself: Its specificity is unknown.

The repertoire was sequenced with immunoSEQ multiplex PCR; TCRdb's copy has only in-frame clones and lacks some. Of about 87,000 clones in the sample, 94% were seen once. Material for sequencing was non-Treg CD4+ T cells sorted from blood. The TCR was taken from a human donor in good health.

The CDR3 spells CASSIKRTGYNQPQHF. DNA of the CDR3: TGTGCCAGTAGTATTAAAAGGACAGGGTACAATCAGCCCCAGCATTTT. The chain links TRBV19 to TRBJ1-5; 8 bases map to TRBD1. Germline trimming cut 3 bases from V and 3 bases from J; bases unmatched to any gene: 7. Germline V lookup: CDR1 LNHDA, CDR2 SQIVND (reference sequence). The CDR3 sequence is 16 residues long.